This T cell receptor (beta chain) was retrieved from a study of shared clonotypes between healthy human individuals. Germline V lookup: CDR1 SGHNT, CDR2 YYREEE (reference sequence). V lost 4 bases and J lost 5, with 21 bases in between. This CDR3 has 16 amino acids. In replicate PCRs of sorted subsets, roughly 200 ng DNA, about 30,000 T cell genomes, was used. Sequenced by immunoSEQ multiplex PCR; TCRdb stores in-frame clones only, minus some. The table includes hundreds of thousands of clones, roughly 73% detected once. Regarding the study as a whole: Sequencing of the sorted subsets was shown by rarefaction to be incomplete despite large depth.

As for this clone: The target antigen is unknown.

The chain has TRBV5-4 and TRBJ2-5; tentatively, D is TRBD1 (6 bases). The receptor comes from a woman in her 30s in good health. Sequencing was performed on memory CD4+ T cells sorted from blood. Subset in this sample: CD45RA-negative fraction. The DNA for the CDR3 is TGTGCCAGCAGCAAGACGTACAGGGACCCCGGTGAGACCCAGTACTTC. It codes for CASSKTYRDPGETQYF.